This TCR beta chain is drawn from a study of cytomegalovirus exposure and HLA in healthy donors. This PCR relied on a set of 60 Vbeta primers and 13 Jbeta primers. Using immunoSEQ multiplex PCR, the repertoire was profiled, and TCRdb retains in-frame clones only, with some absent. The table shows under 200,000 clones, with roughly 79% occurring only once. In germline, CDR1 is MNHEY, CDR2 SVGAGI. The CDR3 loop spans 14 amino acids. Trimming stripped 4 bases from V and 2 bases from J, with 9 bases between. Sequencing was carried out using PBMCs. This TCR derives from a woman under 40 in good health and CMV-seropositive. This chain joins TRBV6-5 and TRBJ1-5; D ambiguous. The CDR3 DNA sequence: TGTGCCAGCAGTTCTCTGTTTGGCAATCAGCCCCAGCATTTT. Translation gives CASSSLFGNQPQHF.